This T cell receptor beta chain appears in the sequencing data of a study of control samples from healthy donors and cancer patients. Produced via immunoSEQ multiplex PCR; TCRdb's table is partial and in-frame only. The table lists 110,000 or so clones, more than 80% of them singletons. The CDR3 sequence is 11 residues long. The germline V gene has CDR1 SQVTM and CDR2 ANQGSEA. V was shortened by 6 bases and J by 1 base, with 6 bases between the two germline ends. The chain carries TRBV29-1 and TRBJ2-5, with D perhaps assigned TRBD1 or TRBD2 (5 bases each). The source material was blood. The TCR was taken from a man over 45 in good health. The CDR3 bases are TGCAGCGTGGGGGTCCAAGAGACCCAGTACTTC. Its protein product is CSVGVQETQYF.